This T cell receptor (beta chain) was recovered during a study of regulatory T cells in long-lasting Graves disease. General study points: TCR diversity was lower in persistent Graves' patients (versus newly diagnosed ones). Persistent patients had more shared public clonotypes (approximately 2,700) than new patients (just over 950).

For this clonotype: Its antigen is still unknown.

Noted time point: persistent/refractory GD, antithyroid drugs over 5 years with positive TRAb. Construction of the TCR library relied on RNA isolated from PBMCs. Germline loops: CDR1 MNHEY, CDR2 SVGEGT. V lost 4 bases and J lost 6; bases outside the gene matches: 7. The CDR3 loop spans 14 amino acids. The TCR beta library used iRepertoire HTBI primers with Arm-PCR amplification of CDR3. One entry per CDR3 protein results from TCRdb running MiXCR on the multiplex PCR reads. This repertoire shows approximately 690,000 distinct CDR3 sequences, around 30% found once; its top ten account for under 55%. The specimen comprised peripheral blood mononuclear cells (PBMCs), sampled when the disease was refractory, from a patient treated with antithyroid drugs. The clonotype originates from a female donor with Graves disease. This rearrangement joins TRBV6-2 or TRBV6-3 to TRBJ1-1; 8 positions agree with TRBD1. The CDR3 reads CASSSLDRAPEAFF. The CDR3 DNA sequence: TGTGCCAGCAGTTCCTTGGACAGGGCGCCTGAAGCTTTCTTT.